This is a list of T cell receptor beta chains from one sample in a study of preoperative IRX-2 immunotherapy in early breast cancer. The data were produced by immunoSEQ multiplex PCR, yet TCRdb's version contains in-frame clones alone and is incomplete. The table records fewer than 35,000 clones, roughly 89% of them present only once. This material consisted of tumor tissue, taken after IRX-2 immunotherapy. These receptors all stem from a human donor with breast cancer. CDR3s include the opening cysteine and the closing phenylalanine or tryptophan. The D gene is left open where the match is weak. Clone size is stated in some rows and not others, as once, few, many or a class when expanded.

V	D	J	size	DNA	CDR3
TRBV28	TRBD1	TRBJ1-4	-	TGTGCCAGCAACCAAGGGGGCGCAGATGAAAAACTGTTTTTT	CASNQGGADEKLFF
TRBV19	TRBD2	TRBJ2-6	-	TGTGCCAGTAGTAGGTGGGAGGGATCTGGGGCCAACGTCCTGACTTTC	CASSRWEGSGANVLTF
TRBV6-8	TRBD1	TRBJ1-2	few	TGTGCAACCCTGAGGGGCAGGGGGGAGTATGGCTACACCTTC	CATLRGRGEYGYTF
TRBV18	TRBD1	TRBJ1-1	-	TGTGCCAGCTCACTCGAGACAGGGGTGAACACTGAAGCTTTCTTT	CASSLETGVNTEAFF
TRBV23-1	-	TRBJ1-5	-	TGCGCCAGCAGCCCCCTGCTAGGGCCCAATCAGCCCCAGCATTTT	CASSPLLGPNQPQHF
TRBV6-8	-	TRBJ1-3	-	TGTGCCAGCACCCGAGCATCTGGAAACACCATATATTTT	CASTRASGNTIYF
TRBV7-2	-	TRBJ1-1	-	TGTGCCAGCAGCTTTCAACCGAACACTGAAGCTTTCTTT	CASSFQPNTEAFF
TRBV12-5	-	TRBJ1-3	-	TGTGCTAGTGGTTTGGTTGCCGGGGCAGGAAACACCATATATTTT	CASGLVAGAGNTIYF
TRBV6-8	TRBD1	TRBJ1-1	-	TGTGCCATTAGTTCAGGGGGCGCGACTGAAGCTTTCTTT	CAISSGGATEAFF
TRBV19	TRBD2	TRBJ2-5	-	TGTGCCAGTAGGTTCGGGGGAGGGGCTGGAGAGACCCAGTACTTC	CASRFGGGAGETQYF
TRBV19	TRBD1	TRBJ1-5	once	TGTGCCAGTAGTATTGTCCAGGGACAGGGGGCATGGCAGCCCCAGCATTTT	CASSIVQGQGAWQPQHF
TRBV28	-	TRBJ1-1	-	TGTGCCAGCAGTTTAGGAGGCCGAAGGACCGAAGCTTTCTTT	CASSLGGRRTEAFF
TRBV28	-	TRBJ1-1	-	TGTGCCAGCAGTCAGTCGGGGCTGAACACTGAAGCTTTCTTT	CASSQSGLNTEAFF
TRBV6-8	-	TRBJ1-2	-	TGTGCCAGCAGTGTATCAGATGAATATAACTATGGCTACACCTTC	CASSVSDEYNYGYTF
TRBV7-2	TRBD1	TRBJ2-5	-	TGTGCCAGCAGTCTGACAGGGGGAGAGACCCAGTACTTC	CASSLTGGETQYF
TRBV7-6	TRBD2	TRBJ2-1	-	TGTGCTAGCAGCTTGGGGAGGGGACTAGGGGCTTACAATGAGCAGTTCTTC	CASSLGRGLGAYNEQFF
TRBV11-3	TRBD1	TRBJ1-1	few	TGTGCCAGCAGCTTGAAGGGACAGATCATCACTGAAGCTTTCTTT	CASSLKGQIITEAFF
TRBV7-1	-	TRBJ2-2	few	TGTGCCAGCAGCTTCATACCGAACACCGGGGAGCTGTTTTTT	CASSFIPNTGELFF
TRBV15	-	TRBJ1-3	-	TGTGCCACCAGCAGAGATCGGGGCCCTCGGAGTAACACCATATATTTT	CATSRDRGPRSNTIYF
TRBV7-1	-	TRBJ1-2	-	TGTGCCAGCAGCCAACGACGGGAAGCTAACTATGGCTACACCTTC	CASSQRREANYGYTF
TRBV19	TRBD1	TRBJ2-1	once	TGTGCCAGTAGCACAAAGCGACAGGGCTCCTACAATGAGCAGTTCTTC	CASSTKRQGSYNEQFF
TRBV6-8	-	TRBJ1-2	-	TGTGCCAGCAGGATACACGGACAGACTAACTATGGCTACACCTTC	CASRIHGQTNYGYTF
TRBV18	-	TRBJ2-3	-	TGTGCCAGCTCACCACCGACAGATACGCAGTATTTT	CASSPPTDTQYF
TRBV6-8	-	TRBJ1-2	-	TGTGCCAGCAGCCCCCGGGACATAAAATATGGCTACACCTTC	CASSPRDIKYGYTF
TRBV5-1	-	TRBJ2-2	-	TGCGCCAGCAGCTTGGGCTCTAGCAGGCAAGCCACCGGGGAGCTGTTTTTT	CASSLGSSRQATGELFF
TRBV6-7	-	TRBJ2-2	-	TGTGCCATCACCAAATTGGACACCGGGGAGCTGTTTTTT	CAITKLDTGELFF
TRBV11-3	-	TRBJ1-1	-	TGTGCCAGCAGCTTACAGAACATGAACACTGAAGCTTTCTTT	CASSLQNMNTEAFF
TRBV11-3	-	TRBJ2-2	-	TGTGCCAGCAGCTTGGCCAGGGTCACCGGGGAGCTGTTTTTT	CASSLARVTGELFF
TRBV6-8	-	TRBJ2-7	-	TGTGCCAGCAAAAACTTGACAGGCCTCGCCTACGAGCAGTACTTC	CASKNLTGLAYEQYF
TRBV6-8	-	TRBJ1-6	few	TGTGCCAGCAGAGTGGCCTTCTCCAGGACACCCCTCCACTTT	CASRVAFSRTPLHF
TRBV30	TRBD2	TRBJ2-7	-	TGTGCCTGGTCCGGACTAGTCAGACTCGAGCAGTACTTC	CAWSGLVRLEQYF
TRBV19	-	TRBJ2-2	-	TGTGCCAGTACCCTCAGGGCCGGGGAGCTGTTTTTT	CASTLRAGELFF
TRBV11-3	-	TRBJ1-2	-	TGTGCCAGCAGCCAAGTTGGCAGGGGCGCGGTTGGCTACACCTTC	CASSQVGRGAVGYTF
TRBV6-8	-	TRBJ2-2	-	TGTGCCAGCAGCCCCCGCGTCGGGGAGCTGTTTTTT	CASSPRVGELFF
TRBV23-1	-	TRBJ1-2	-	TGCGCCAGCAAAATTCACAGGGAATGGGGTGGCTACACCTTC	CASKIHREWGGYTF
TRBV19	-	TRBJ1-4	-	TGTGCCAGTAGTACCCGCGAAGGGCTCCAGAGGCAACTGTTTTTT	CASSTREGLQRQLFF
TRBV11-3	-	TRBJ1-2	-	TGTGCCAGCAGCTTAGATCCAGGATCTTTCTGGGGCTACACCTTC	CASSLDPGSFWGYTF
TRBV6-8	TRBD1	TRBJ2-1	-	TGTGCCAGCAGTCCTTATTCGGGACAGGGGTACAATGAGCAGTTCTTC	CASSPYSGQGYNEQFF
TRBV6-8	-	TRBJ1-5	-	TGTGCCAGCGGCCTCTCTACTCTAAGCAATCAGCCCCAGCATTTT	CASGLSTLSNQPQHF
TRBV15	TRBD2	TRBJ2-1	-	TGTGCCACCAGCAGAGGGAATAGCGGGACTATATCCTACAATGAGCAGTTCTTC	CATSRGNSGTISYNEQFF
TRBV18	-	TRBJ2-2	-	TGTGCCAGCTCACCAAGGCGGGAGAACACCGGGGAGCTGTTTTTT	CASSPRRENTGELFF
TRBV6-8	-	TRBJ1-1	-	TGTGCCAGCAGTGGGCCCTCTTCGAACACTGAAGCTTTCTTT	CASSGPSSNTEAFF
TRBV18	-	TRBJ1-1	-	TGTGCCAGCTCACCTCGGGGAAACATGAACACTGAAGCTTTCTTT	CASSPRGNMNTEAFF
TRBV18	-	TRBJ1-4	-	TGTGCCAGCTCAGCCCGGATCCGGGATGAAAAACTGTTTTTT	CASSARIRDEKLFF
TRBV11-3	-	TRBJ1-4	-	TGTGCCAGCAGCCGCGAGGGGTCAACTAATGAAAAACTGTTTTTT	CASSREGSTNEKLFF
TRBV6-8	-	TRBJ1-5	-	TGTGCCAGCAGTTCCGAAATTTATCAGCCCCAGCATTTT	CASSSEIYQPQHF
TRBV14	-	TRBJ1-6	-	TGTGCCAGCAGCCAAGATCGGACGGCCTCCTATAATTCACCCCTCCACTTT	CASSQDRTASYNSPLHF
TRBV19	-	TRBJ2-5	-	TGTGCCAGTAGTACAGACCGGGGGACCCAGTACTTC	CASSTDRGTQYF
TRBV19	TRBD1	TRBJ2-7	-	TGTGCCAGTAGTATTCTCTGGGGACAGGGGCACGAGCAGTACTTC	CASSILWGQGHEQYF
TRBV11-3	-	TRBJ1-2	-	TGTGCCAGCAGCCCCCGACAAAACTTCTATGGCTACACCTTC	CASSPRQNFYGYTF
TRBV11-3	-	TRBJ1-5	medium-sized	TGTGCCAGCAGCCTGTCAGGTCAGGCATCTCAGCCCCAGCATTTT	CASSLSGQASQPQHF
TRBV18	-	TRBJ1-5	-	TGTGCCAGCTCACCACAGGGACAAAATAGCAATCAGCCCCAGCATTTT	CASSPQGQNSNQPQHF
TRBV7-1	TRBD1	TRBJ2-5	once	TGTGCCAGCAGTCGGACAGGGTCGGAGACCCAGTACTTC	CASSRTGSETQYF
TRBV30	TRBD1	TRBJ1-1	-	TGTGCCTGTAGCCGGGACAGGGGGATTGAAGCTTTCTTT	CACSRDRGIEAFF
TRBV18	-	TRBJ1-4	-	TGTGCCAGCTCACGCGGACAGCCAACTAATGAAAAACTGTTTTTT	CASSRGQPTNEKLFF
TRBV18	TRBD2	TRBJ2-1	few	TGTGCCAGCTCACCCGGACTAGCCGTCAATGAGCAGTTCTTC	CASSPGLAVNEQFF
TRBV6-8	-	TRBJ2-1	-	TGTGCCAGCAGTTACTCGAGGGGTGAGCAGTTCTTC	CASSYSRGEQFF
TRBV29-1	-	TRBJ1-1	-	TGCAGCGTTGAAATTGTAGGGAGGAAAGCTTTCTTT	CSVEIVGRKAFF
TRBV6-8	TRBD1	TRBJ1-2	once	TGTGCCAGCAGCGGACAGGGGCGGGACTATGGATACACCTTC	CASSGQGRDYGYTF
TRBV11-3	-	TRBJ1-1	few	TGTGCCAGCAGCTTACTCGTGGGGAACACTGAAGCTTTCTTT	CASSLLVGNTEAFF